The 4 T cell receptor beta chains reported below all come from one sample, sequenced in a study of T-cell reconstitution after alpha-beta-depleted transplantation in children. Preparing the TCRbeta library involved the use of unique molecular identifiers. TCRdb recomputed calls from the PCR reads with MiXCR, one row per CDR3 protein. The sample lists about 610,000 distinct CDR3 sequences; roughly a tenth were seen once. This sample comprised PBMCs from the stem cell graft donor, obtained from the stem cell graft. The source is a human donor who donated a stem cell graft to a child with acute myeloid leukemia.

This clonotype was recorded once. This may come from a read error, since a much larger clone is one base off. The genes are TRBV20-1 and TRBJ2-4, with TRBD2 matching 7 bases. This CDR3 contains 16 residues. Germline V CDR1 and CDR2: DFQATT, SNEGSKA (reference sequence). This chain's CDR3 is CSARKTSALAKNILYF. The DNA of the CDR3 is TGCAGTGCTAGGAAAACTAGCGCCCTAGCCAAAAACATTCTGTACTTC.

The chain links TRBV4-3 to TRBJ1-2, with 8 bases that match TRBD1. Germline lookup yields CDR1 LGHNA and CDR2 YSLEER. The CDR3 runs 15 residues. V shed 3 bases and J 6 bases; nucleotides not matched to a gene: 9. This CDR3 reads CASSQNFQGADGYTF. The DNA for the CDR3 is TGCGCCAGCAGCCAGAACTTCCAGGGGGCGGATGGCTACACCTTC.

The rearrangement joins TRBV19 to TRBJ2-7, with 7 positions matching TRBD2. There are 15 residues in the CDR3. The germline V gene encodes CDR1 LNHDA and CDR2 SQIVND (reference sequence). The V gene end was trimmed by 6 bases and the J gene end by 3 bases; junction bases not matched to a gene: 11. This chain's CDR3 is CASRDGDGTIYEQYF. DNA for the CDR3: TGTGCCAGTAGAGATGGGGACGGGACTATCTACGAGCAGTACTTC.

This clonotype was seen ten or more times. The CDR3 protein is CSAQTGDLADTIYF. The CDR3 nucleotides read TGCAGTGCGCAGACAGGGGATCTAGCGGACACCATATATTTT. The genes are TRBV20-1 and TRBJ1-3, with 8 bases that match TRBD1. This CDR3 region has 14 residues. Germline V gene lookup returns CDR1 DFQATT and CDR2 SNEGSKA (reference sequence). V lost 6 bases to trimming and J lost 8 bases; unmatched junction nucleotides: 12.